Sequencing of this T cell receptor (beta chain) was carried out in a study of neurological immune-mediated disorders (dated by TCRdb to between 2018 and 2021). Background on the whole study: The study compared peripheral blood TCR-beta repertoires of HTLV-I-associated myelopathy (HAM/TSP) patients, multiple sclerosis patients and healthy controls using UMI-based sequencing. The approximately 110 TCR-beta libraries included longitudinal samples, technical triplicates and paired sorted CD4+ and CD8+ T-cell subsets alongside PBMC samples. Of the 68 subjects in the cohort, some 15 were HAM/TSP patients, approximately 35 were multiple sclerosis patients, and some 20 were healthy controls. The research as a whole found: No identical CDR3 amino acid sequences were shared among expanded clones across subjects, suggesting private TCR-beta repertoires in all groups. TCR clonal expansion was greatest in HAM/TSP patients and smallest in MS patients, who ranked below even healthy controls.

For the sorted-subset TCR libraries, the starting material was about 1 million sorted CD4+ or CD8+ T cells. Peripheral blood underwent Ficoll-Hypaque density gradient centrifugation to isolate PBMCs, which were then cryopreserved in liquid nitrogen. The study also sequenced paired sorted CD4+ and CD8+ subsets from healthy controls, HAM/TSP patients and MS patients. cDNA synthesis used template-switch 5'RACE with a primer carrying a 10-nucleotide random unique molecular identifier tagging each TCR transcript. Every sequencing run covered 15-18 subjects and yielded more than 160 million TCR-beta sequences. The RNeasy kit was used to extract total RNA. The KAPA Real-time Library Amplification kit was used to amplify TCR-beta VDJ regions with primers for the TCR constant region and the 5'RACE anchor. A first PCR added sample indexes and Illumina adaptors, and a second PCR then raised library yield. The roughly 650 bp TCR product was size-selected on a 2% E-gel SizeSelection system after Ampure bead purification. Before pooling, libraries had their quality checked on a Bioanalyzer, their concentration measured with Qubit, and their quantity determined with the Kapa Library Quantification kit. An Illumina HiSeq 2500 sequenced the libraries paired-end 2 x 150 bp. To increase sequence diversity, roughly 24-32% phiX was spiked into each library pool. In the original analysis: The UMI-based MiGEC pipeline processed quality-filtered reads and removed over 80% of raw TCR sequences during error correction. VDJ genes were aligned to IMGT germline references, and clonotypes were defined by unique CDR3 amino acid sequence plus V-J genes. Clonal expansion, Shannon diversity and CDR3 relatedness (CalcPairwiseDistances, ClusterSamples) were evaluated with VDJtools, and phylogenetic trees were built with CLCbio workbench. A clone was classed as expanded if it had 8 or more unique UMIs, a cutoff based on coefficient-of-variation modelling across technical triplicates. TCRdb ran its own pipeline on the public reads, namely fastp trimming at Q25 and MiXCR clone calling, and kept in-frame beta chains. One record per CDR3 amino acid sequence lists the most common genes and DNA. TCRdb's processing, not the authors', yielded these V and J calls. Here the sample has 15,000 to 20,000 distinct CDR3 sequences; approximately 7.8% occur a single time. The ten most abundant clones make up roughly 17% of the sample.

The CDR3 runs 16 residues from the cysteine to the phenylalanine. Only the CDR3 DNA is retained, 48 bases long and in frame from the first base. The V end loses 3 bases and the J end loses 0 bases, and a stretch of 11 bases separates them. The germline V gene encodes CDR1 KGHSH and CDR2 LQKENI. At least ten counts were recorded for this clonotype. Its binding antigen is unknown. No base quality information exists; no much larger clone differs at one position. The chain was built from TRBV18 and TRBJ1-4, with no D gene named confidently. This TCR was recovered from a woman younger than 45 with HTLV-1-associated myelopathy (HAM/TSP). The sequencing input was CD8+ T cells from blood. The nucleotides are TGTGCCAGCTCACCTCTCCCGCAGGCAACTAATGAAAAACTGTTTTTT. Protein translation: CASSPLPQATNEKLFF.